This TCR beta chain comes out of a study of beta chain features in type 1 diabetes. Study-wide results and limits: Moderately but significantly shorter TCRB CDR3s were found in Type 1 diabetes patients in all four CD4+ subsets.

This clone was observed a few times. The antigen remains unidentified. Reverse transcribing all isolated RNA meant expressed TCRB transcripts were sequenced. The table came from immunoSEQ multiplex PCR; TCRdb's copy has only in-frame clones and leaves some out. The data show roughly 100,000 clones, 28% seen once. The CDR3 has 16 amino acids. Deletions cut 5 bases from V and 2 bases from J, with 18 bases between. The germline CDR1 and CDR2 sequences are SGDLS and YYNGEE. The rearrangement joins TRBV9 to TRBJ2-3; perhaps TRBD2 as D (6 bases). The sequence came from a woman between 18 and 29 years old with type 1 diabetes. The sequenced sample consisted of central memory CD4+ T cells from blood. The CDR3, as DNA: TGTGCCAGCAGGGGTGGGGCCAAGCGGGCCACAGATACGCAGTATTTT. Its translation: CASRGGAKRATDTQYF.